Sequencing of this TCR beta chain was carried out in a study of T cells in Graves' hyperthyroidism and ophthalmopathy. CDR3 length equals 15 residues. The V gene lost 4 bases and the J gene lost 2 bases, with 16 bases spanning the gap. CDR1 and CDR2 (germline): SGHRS, YFSETQ. From RNA transcripts, TCR beta CDR3 regions were amplified. The HTBI primer set was used in a first-round RT-PCR of the TCR CDR3. A single record per CDR3 protein comes from TCRdb applying MiXCR to the multiplex PCR reads. The repertoire holds about 580,000 distinct CDR3 sequences, 11% to 15% seen once, with under 7% in the top ten. Ten or more counts support this clonotype.

Source material: blood. The TCR sequence derives from a woman in her 30s with Graves' hyperthyroidism that later progressed to Graves' ophthalmopathy. The chain carries TRBV5-1 and TRBJ2-7, with D perhaps TRBD1 or TRBD2 (5 bases each). In nucleotides, the CDR3 is TGCGCCAGCAGCACGGGACCCGGGACCCCCTACGAGCAGTACTTC. Encoded protein: CASSTGPGTPYEQYF.